These T cell receptor beta chains were read from a single sample in a study of OX40 agonist ivuxolimab in advanced cancers. The protocol was immunoSEQ multiplex PCR, while the TCRdb copy is restricted to in-frame clones and leaves out a portion. The sample yields tens of thousands of clones, 82% seen once. Here the sequenced sample was CD4+ or CD8+ T cells sorted from blood, taken in a trial of the OX40 agonist ivuxolimab. Every receptor here comes from an adult with an advanced solid tumor such as melanoma, head and neck, liver or kidney cancer. Both conserved end residues are part of each CDR3. D genes are given only for firm matches. Clone size is shown for a subset of rows, as once, few, many or a class of expanded clone.

v_call	clone_size	d_call	j_call	cdr3_nt	cdr3_aa
TRBV7-3	NA	TRBD2	TRBJ2-1	TGTGCCAGCAGCTTAGGGAGCGGGAGGGCCCGTGAGCAGTTCTTC	CASSLGSGRAREQFF
TRBV5-6	NA	NA	TRBJ2-2	TGTGCCAGCAGCCCCGTCGGGCAGGGCTACACCGGGGAGCTGTTTTTT	CASSPVGQGYTGELFF
TRBV16	NA	NA	TRBJ2-7	TGTGCCAGCAGCCAATCGCGGCCCAGCTCCTACGAGCAGTACTTC	CASSQSRPSSYEQYF
TRBV7-9	NA	NA	TRBJ2-7	TGTGCCAGCAGCTTCTCACAGGGTCGAAGGGAGCAGTACTTC	CASSFSQGRREQYF
TRBV27	NA	TRBD1	TRBJ2-7	TGTGCCAGCAGTCCAACACCGACAGGGGGCCCCTACGAGCAGTACTTC	CASSPTPTGGPYEQYF
TRBV19	NA	NA	TRBJ1-6	TGTGCCAGTAGTATCGGGAACGTTTCACCCCTCCACTTT	CASSIGNVSPLHF
TRBV19	NA	NA	TRBJ2-1	TGTGCCAGTAGTATGAGCTGGGGAGCAGATGAGCAGTTCTTC	CASSMSWGADEQFF
TRBV10-3	NA	TRBD2	TRBJ2-3	TGTGCCATCAGTGAGCCATCTCTAGCGGGAGGGCCGGGGAGCACAGATACGCAGTATTTT	CAISEPSLAGGPGSTDTQYF
TRBV10-2	NA	NA	TRBJ1-2	TGCGCCAGCAGTGAGTCCGTTAACTATGGCTACACCTTC	CASSESVNYGYTF
TRBV5-1	NA	NA	TRBJ1-4	TGCGCCAGCAGGTCAAGTGCTCATGAAAAACTGTTTTTT	CASRSSAHEKLFF
TRBV5-1	NA	NA	TRBJ2-2	TGCGCCAGCAGCTTTGGCAGCCTCACCGGGGAGCTGTTTTTT	CASSFGSLTGELFF
TRBV18	few	NA	TRBJ2-7	TGTGCCAGCTCTCAAGGCACCTACCTGGGAAAGTACGAGCAGTACTTC	CASSQGTYLGKYEQYF
TRBV18	NA	NA	TRBJ1-5	TGTGCCAGCTCACCAGAGGGAAATAGCAATCAGCCCCAGCATTTT	CASSPEGNSNQPQHF
TRBV7-2	NA	NA	TRBJ1-6	TGTGCCAGCAGCCGAACTAATTCACCCCTCCACTTT	CASSRTNSPLHF
TRBV7-2	NA	TRBD2	TRBJ2-3	TGTGCCAGCCGAATCGGGGGGGGCACAGATACGCAGTATTTT	CASRIGGGTDTQYF
TRBV7-6	NA	TRBD1	TRBJ1-2	TGTGCCAGCAGCTTTGGGACAGGGGGAAACTATGGCTACACCTTC	CASSFGTGGNYGYTF
TRBV4-1	NA	TRBD2	TRBJ2-7	TGCGCCAGCAGCCTGAGGGCCAGCGGGAGTTATGAGCAGTACTTC	CASSLRASGSYEQYF
TRBV5-4	NA	NA	TRBJ1-2	TGTGCCAGCAGCTTGGATGGACACTATGGCTACACCTTC	CASSLDGHYGYTF
TRBV27	NA	TRBD1	TRBJ1-1	TGTGCCAGCAGTTCCCCAGGGGGTTCCATGAACACTGAAGCTTTCTTT	CASSSPGGSMNTEAFF